A single sample is the source of the 19 T cell receptor beta chains below, sequenced in a study of blood T cell repertoires in COVID-19. Sequencing used immunoSEQ multiplex PCR; TCRdb keeps in-frame clones, though not all of them. The table lists 250,000 or so clones, 70% to 90% of them singletons. Sequenced material: peripheral blood. The receptors here all came from a woman under 40 with active or convalescent COVID-19.

The J gene is TRBJ1-1, the V gene TRBV6-4; 7 positions match TRBD1. Germline V gene data show CDR1 as MRHNA and CDR2 as SNTAGT. J gave up 1 base and V 7 bases, and 18 bases lay outside the gene matches. The CDR3 extends over 18 amino acids. CDR3 protein: CASIFGTAKRKENTEAFF. As DNA, the CDR3 is TGTGCCAGCATCTTCGGGACAGCCAAAAGAAAAGAGAACACTGAAGCTTTCTTT.

The chain is built from TRBV6-2 or TRBV6-3 and TRBJ2-6, with D possibly TRBD2 on 5 matching bases. In germline, CDR1 is MNHEY, CDR2 SVGEGT. The V end was cut by 4 bases, the J end by 1 base, with 23 bases between. The CDR3 contains 20 residues. The DNA for the CDR3 is TGTGCCAGCAGTTTGCGAGGTGGACTGTTCGGCCCTTCTGGGGCCAACGTCCTGACTTTC. Its translation is CASSLRGGLFGPSGANVLTF.

The gene calls are TRBV7-9 and TRBJ1-2; 7 bases match TRBD1. This CDR3 has 15 residues. Germline values: CDR1 SEHNR, CDR2 FQNEAQ (reference sequence). V shed 1 base, J shed 4 bases, and the junction held 6 bases outside the gene matches. The CDR3 coding sequence is TGTGCCAGCAGCTTAGATGCAGGGGACAGCTATGGCTACACCTTC. This encodes CASSLDAGDSYGYTF.

The chain employs TRBV5-1 and TRBJ1-2; tentative D call: TRBD1 (6 bases). V was cut by 0 bases and J by 4 bases, with 19 bases left in between. CDR3 length equals 17 residues. CDR1 and CDR2 (germline): SGHRS, YFSETQ. DNA for the CDR3: TGCGCCAGCAGCTTGGGAGGCTGGGGGCTTCGTCTCTATGGCTACACCTTC. This gives the protein CASSLGGWGLRLYGYTF.

This clone was observed a few times. The chain carries TRBV5-1 and TRBJ1-2; 7 bases are shared with TRBD1. This CDR3 has 16 residues. Losses at the gene ends were 3 bases for V and 8 bases for J; bases not matched to a gene: 16. CDR1 and CDR2 from the germline V gene are SGHRS and YFSETQ. The CDR3 is CASSYLGQDRAEGYTF. The CDR3 bases are TGCGCCAGCAGCTACCTGGGACAAGACAGGGCGGAAGGCTACACCTTC. Using reference TRBV5-1 and TRBJ1-2 for the parts outside the CDR3, the full variable domain is KAGVTQTPRYLIKTRGQQVTLSCSPISGHRSVSWYQQTPGQGLQFLFEYFSETQRNKGNFPGRFSGRQFSNSRSEMNVSTLELGDSALYLCASSYLGQDRAEGYTFGSGTRLTVV.

The gene calls are TRBV5-1 and TRBJ1-2, with TRBD1 matching over 9 bases. With 4 bases clipped from V and 8 bases from J, the junction kept 9 bases outside the gene matches. In germline, CDR1 is SGHRS, CDR2 YFSETQ. This CDR3 is 14 amino acids long. CDR3 coding DNA: TGCGCCAGCAGCGCGACAGGGGGGTCCGTGGGCTACACCTTC. It translates to CASSATGGSVGYTF.

This chain joins TRBV9 and TRBJ2-1; D is uncertain. The CDR3 extends over 13 amino acids. V was trimmed by 0 bases and J by 9 bases, leaving 10 bases between them. The V gene's germline CDR1 is SGDLS and CDR2 YYNGEE. The CDR3 reads CASSVDFSGEQFF. CDR3 nucleotide sequence: TGTGCCAGCAGCGTAGATTTCTCGGGTGAGCAGTTCTTC.

The chain couples TRBV5-1 to TRBJ1-2, with a tentative D call TRBD1 (5 bases). Trimming stripped 0 bases from V and 5 bases from J, with 11 bases between. CDR3 length: 14 amino acids. Germline V gives CDR1 SGHRS, CDR2 YFSETQ. CDR3 sequence (DNA): TGCGCCAGCAGCTTGGCGCAGGGATCGTATGGCTACACCTTC. Its translation is CASSLAQGSYGYTF.

CDR3 in amino acids: CASSSLTGTGNTIYF. CDR3 nucleotides: TGTGCCAGCAGCTCCCTGACAGGGACGGGAAACACCATATATTTT. This chain uses TRBV7-9 with TRBJ1-3; 7 bases line up with TRBD1. CDR1 and CDR2 (germline): SEHNR, FQNEAQ (reference sequence). There are 15 residues in the CDR3. J was trimmed by 4 bases and V by 4 bases; bases with no gene match: 7.

This clone was seen only once. The chain recombines TRBV18 with TRBJ2-3, with 16 bases aligning to TRBD2. This CDR3 is built from 16 residues. V lost 2 bases to trimming and J lost 8 bases; unmatched junction nucleotides: 4. Per the germline V gene, CDR1 is KGHSH and CDR2 is LQKENI. The CDR3 nucleotides read TGTGCCAGCTCACCAGGGACTAGCGGGGGGGCTGGTACGCAGTATTTT. Translation: CASSPGTSGGAGTQYF.

This chain links TRBV25-1 with TRBJ1-2, with 8 positions matching TRBD1. The CDR3 totals 13 residues. Germline CDR1 and CDR2: MGHDK and SYGVNS. With V trimmed by 9 bases and J by 2 bases, 5 bases remained unmatched. This CDR3 reads CARFRTGNYGYTF. CDR3 sequence (DNA): TGTGCCAGATTCAGGACAGGGAACTATGGCTACACCTTC.

The rearrangement links TRBV4-3 to TRBJ1-1; unclear D gene. Germline loops: CDR1 LGHNA, CDR2 YSLEER. Trimming took off 0 bases at V and 2 bases at J, with 10 bases between the two ends. The length of the CDR3 is 15 residues. The chain's CDR3 is CASSQDRGENTEAFF. The CDR3 DNA is TGCGCCAGCAGCCAAGATAGAGGAGAAAACACTGAAGCTTTCTTT.

The chain uses TRBV15 and TRBJ1-1; 7 bases fit TRBD1. This CDR3 contains 13 residues. CDR1 and CDR2 (germline): LNHNV, YYDKDF (reference sequence). V lost 8 bases, J lost 3 bases, and 6 bases stayed unmatched. In DNA, the CDR3 is TGTGCCACCGAGGACAGGTCATACACTGAAGCTTTCTTT. The encoded protein is CATEDRSYTEAFF.

J is TRBJ1-2 and V is TRBV7-2; no firm D call. Germline lookup yields CDR1 SGHTA and CDR2 FQGNSA. CDR3 length: 13 amino acids. Trimming removed 6 bases at V and 3 bases at J, with 11 bases between. CDR3 nucleotides: TGTGCCAGCAGTGAAACAGTTCACTATGGCTACACCTTC. Translating it yields CASSETVHYGYTF.

J is TRBJ1-5 and V is TRBV30; D gene uncertain. Germline V lookup: CDR1 GTSNPN, CDR2 SVGIG (reference sequence). This CDR3 spans 14 amino acids. Deletions cut 2 bases from V and 8 bases from J, with 16 bases between. This CDR3 reads CAWSPRGVREPQHF. The CDR3, as DNA: TGTGCCTGGAGTCCCCGGGGTGTAAGGGAGCCCCAGCATTTT.

This clone was counted only a few times. The gene calls are TRBV28 and TRBJ1-1, with D tentatively TRBD1 (5 bases). The CDR3 is 14 amino acids. The V gene's germline CDR1 is MDHEN and CDR2 SYDVKM. Between the trimmed V and J ends, which lost 2 bases and 6 bases, there was a span of 13 bases. CDR3 amino acids: CASSLRGRAAEAFF. The CDR3 DNA reads as TGTGCCAGCAGTTTAAGGGGCCGGGCCGCTGAAGCTTTCTTT. The full variable domain, with the rest looked up from reference TRBV28 and TRBJ1-1, is DVKVTQSSRYLVKRTGEKVFLECVQDMDHENMFWYRQDPGLGLRLIYFSYDVKMKEKGDIPEGYSVSREKKERFSLILESASTNQTSMYLCASSLRGRAAEAFFGQGTRLTVV.

The rearrangement uses TRBV2 and TRBJ2-5, with D maybe TRBD2 (6 bases). The V gene lost 9 bases and the J gene lost 5 bases, with 13 bases spanning the gap. Per the germline V gene, CDR1 is SNHLY and CDR2 is FYNNEI. This CDR3 has 12 residues. CDR3 protein: CARSDSGETQYF. CDR3 in DNA: TGTGCCAGATCCGACAGCGGGGAGACCCAGTACTTC.

V usage is TRBV7-9 and J usage is TRBJ2-3; 9 bases map to TRBD2. The V and J ends lost 5 bases and 4 bases, in that order; junction bases with no gene match: 10. The germline gives CDR1 SEHNR, CDR2 FQNEAQ (reference sequence). The CDR3 consists of 16 residues. Here the CDR3 DNA reads TGTGCCAGCAGCGCCGCACTAGCGGGTAGGGCAGATACGCAGTATTTT. This translates into CASSAALAGRADTQYF.

This clone appeared a few times. This chain joins TRBV5-1 and TRBJ1-1; TRBD1 is a possible D gene (6 bases). The CDR3 spans 13 residues. Germline-derived CDR1 and CDR2 are SGHRS and YFSETQ. The V end was cut by 5 bases, the J end by 7 bases, with 15 bases between. Written as DNA, the CDR3 is TGCGCCAGCAGTCTTACAGGGATGGGTGAAGCTTTCTTT. This encodes CASSLTGMGEAFF.